This T cell receptor beta chain was identified during a study of blood T cell repertoires in COVID-19 (dated by TCRdb to about 2020). About the investigation overall: The collaborator samples originated in the United States, Italy and Spain and spanned the acute and convalescent phases of COVID-19. The material from the prospective study consisted of cDNA or gDNA derived from T cells, B-cell-depleted T cells, or PBMCs. The dataset comprised deeply sampled blood TCRbeta repertoires from subjects exposed to, actively infected with, or recovered from COVID-19. The repertoires were released in a freely available public database intended as a resource for research on the immune response to SARS-CoV-2. The samples were drawn from two sources: the first 160 participants of the ongoing ImmuneRACE study, and fewer than 1,500 subjects contributed by 6 global collaborators. Sample metadata almost always included a de-identified subject ID, COVID-19 status, age in years and sex. Where available, HLA class I and class II types were taken from metadata supplied by the sample provider and were not determined by assay-based typing. Overall results and qualifications from the work: The amount of clinical and demographic metadata varied by source and participant and was provided uncurated.

The CDR3 sequence holds 13 residues, the cysteine and phenylalanine included. Only CDR3 DNA is held: 39 bases, read in frame from base 1. Sequences SGDLS (CDR1) and YYNGEE (CDR2) are obtained from the germline V gene. Germline trimming amounts to 3 bases on V and 5 bases on J, with 4 as the count of junction bases outside the gene matches. TCRbeta CDR3 regions were amplified from genomic DNA using the immunoSEQ Assay, a bias-controlled multiplex PCR. As for the original processing: Within the assay, amplification of reference gene primers was used to estimate how many nucleated cells each sample contained. To quantify the absolute abundance of each unique TCRbeta CDR3 rearrangement, sequence reads were collapsed and filtered. For each sample, productive Simpson clonality was calculated as the square root of Simpson's diversity index over productive rearrangements. TCRdb took this table from immuneACCESS and kept in-frame rearrangements with V and J called. Such tables lack part of the clones; where checked against another copy, unresolved V genes explain under half of the gap, and the rest is unexplained. V, J and clone size reflect that table, while D and trimming were determined from the DNA. Across this sample there are 90,000 to 100,000 clones, with 75% to 85% seen only once. The biggest ten clones account for approximately 25% of the sample.

As regards this clone: Its antigen is currently not known. Per-base quality was not reported, and no clone a single base away is much larger than it.

Collaborating institutions collected whole blood in K2EDTA tubes following their own protocols. For TCRbeta analysis, collaborator samples were shipped as frozen whole blood, as isolated PBMCs, or as DNA extracted from either sample type. This receptor chain uses TRBV9 and TRBJ2-5, with 7 junctional bases fitting TRBD1. The sample was peripheral blood. This receptor was obtained from an older man with acute or convalescent COVID-19. The base sequence is TGTGCCAGCAGCGCCGGACAGGCGGAGACCCAGTACTTC. Its protein product is CASSAGQAETQYF. The reference TRBV9 and TRBJ2-5 proteins fill in what lies around the CDR3, so the full variable domain reads DSGVTQTPKHLITATGQRVTLRCSPRSGDLSVYWYQQSLDQGLQFLIQYYNGEERAKGNILERFSAQQFPDLHSELNLSSLELGDSALYFCASSAGQAETQYFGPGTRLLVL.